The 27 T cell receptor beta chains listed next were all sequenced from one sample in a study of T-cell memory formation after mild COVID-19. TCRdb passed the 5' RACE reads through MiXCR, listing each CDR3 protein once. Here the sample spans roughly 400,000 distinct CDR3 sequences, less than 25% being singletons. Sequencing was carried out using PBMCs or a T cell subset sorted from them (not recorded which). All receptors derive from an adult woman who had mild COVID-19 (a few samples of this study predate the infection). Cell type and time point are not known.

This clonotype was found a few times. The chain has TRBV4-1 and TRBJ1-2, with 8 bases identical to TRBD1. The V gene's germline CDR1 is MGHRA and CDR2 YSYEKL. The ends lost 0 bases at V and 6 bases at J; junction bases unmatched: 6. The CDR3 is 15 amino acids. The CDR3 DNA reads TGCGCCAGCAGCCAAGATAGGAGGGACAGGCATGGCTACACCTTC. Its translation: CASSQDRRDRHGYTF.

V is TRBV4-1 and J is TRBJ2-2, with D possibly matching TRBD2 (5 bases). V was cut by 8 bases and J by 4 bases, with 14 bases left in between. The CDR3 has 14 amino acids. Germline assignment: CDR1 MGHRA and CDR2 YSYEKL. This CDR3 reads CASRVREFTGELFF. CDR3 coding DNA: TGCGCCAGCCGGGTTAGGGAGTTCACCGGGGAGCTGTTTTTT.

The rearrangement links TRBV6-2 or TRBV6-3 to TRBJ2-1; D ambiguous. CDR3 length: 15 residues. V lost 0 bases to trimming and J lost 3 bases, with 9 bases between them. Looked up from germline, CDR1 is MNHEY and CDR2 is SVGEGT. CDR3 sequence reads: CASSYSPVGYNEQFF. CDR3 sequence (DNA): TGTGCCAGCAGTTACTCGCCGGTCGGCTACAATGAGCAGTTCTTC.

This clonotype was seen a handful of times. The rearrangement joins TRBV29-1 to TRBJ2-7, with D perhaps TRBD1 or TRBD2 (6 bases each). Trimming shortened V by 2 bases and J by 3 bases, and 11 bases separated the two germline ends. The CDR3 extends over 13 amino acids. Germline assignment: CDR1 SQVTM and CDR2 ANQGSEA. DNA of the CDR3: TGCAGCGTTGAATGGGGGGCAGGCTACGAGCAGTACTTC. It yields the protein CSVEWGAGYEQYF.

The chain links TRBV20-1 to TRBJ1-5; D may be TRBD1 (5 bases). The CDR3 extends over 14 amino acids. Germline V CDR1 and CDR2: DFQATT, SNEGSKA (reference sequence). The ends were cut back, 6 bases at V and 2 bases at J, with 14 bases in the middle. The CDR3 loop reads CSARKGFGNQPQHF. In DNA form, the CDR3 reads TGCAGTGCACGAAAGGGGTTTGGCAATCAGCCCCAGCATTTT.

This clonotype was counted only a few times. The chain is built from TRBV6-2 or TRBV6-3 and TRBJ1-1; D is undetermined. The germline V gene has CDR1 MNHEY and CDR2 SVGEGT. Deletions cut 1 base from V and 0 bases from J, with 6 bases between. The CDR3 sequence is 14 residues long. The CDR3 here is CASSYYGVNTEAFF. CDR3 sequence (DNA): TGTGCCAGCAGTTACTACGGGGTGAACACTGAAGCTTTCTTT.

The chain uses TRBV13 and TRBJ2-1; 11 nucleotides align to TRBD2. This CDR3 region has 13 residues. Germline V gene lookup returns CDR1 PRHDT and CDR2 FYEKMQ (reference sequence). V lost 4 bases, J lost 9 bases, and 2 bases stayed unmatched. The CDR3 DNA reads TGTGCCAGCAGCTCAGGGACTAGCGGTGAGCAGTTCTTC. It specifies CASSSGTSGEQFF.

This clonotype was counted between two and nine times. The chain links TRBV11-2 to TRBJ2-7; TRBD1 matches at 10 bases. The CDR3 sequence is 15 residues long. Germline V gives CDR1 SGHAT, CDR2 FQNNGV. V shed 6 bases, J shed 2 bases, and the junction held 7 bases outside the gene matches. CDR3 nucleotides: TGTGCCAGCAGAAGACCCGGGACAGGGGCCTACGAGCAGTACTTC. Translated: CASRRPGTGAYEQYF.

This clonotype was observed many times. Its ends do not fully match the called genes, so a read error is possible. This chain connects TRBV5-1 to TRBJ2-3; 9 nucleotides line up with TRBD2. The CDR3 runs 16 residues. CDR1 and CDR2 from the germline V gene are SGHRS and YFSETQ. CDR3 coding DNA: TGTGCCAGCAGCTTAGGTACTAGCGGGAGCACAGATACGCAGTATTTT. As protein: CASSLGTSGSTDTQYF. The whole variable domain, filled in from reference TRBV5-1 and TRBJ2-3, reads KAGVTQTPRYLIKTRGQQVTLSCSPISGHRSVSWYQQTPGQGLQFLFEYFSETQRNKGNFPGRFSGRQFSNSRSEMNVSTLELGDSALYLCASSLGTSGSTDTQYFGPGTRLTVL.

The chain combines TRBV20-1 with TRBJ1-5; no clear D. CDR1 and CDR2 (germline): DFQATT, SNEGSKA (reference sequence). The CDR3 length is 13 residues. The V end was cut by 1 base, the J end by 5 bases, with 9 bases between. The CDR3 DNA follows: TGCAGTGCTAGAGTTGGAACCCATCAGCCCCAGCATTTT. It is translated as CSARVGTHQPQHF.

The chain recombines TRBV4-1 with TRBJ2-5; TRBD2 matches 7 bases. Germline values: CDR1 MGHRA, CDR2 YSYEKL. This CDR3 is built from 15 residues. The junction had 4 bases not matched to a gene; V was cut back by 1 base and J by 2 bases. This CDR3 reads CASSQGEGFQETQYF. Written as DNA, the CDR3 is TGCGCCAGCAGCCAAGGGGAGGGATTTCAAGAGACCCAGTACTTC.

In regard to this clonotype: At one end the junction does not follow the germline gene, possibly because of a read error. This chain connects TRBV24-1 to TRBJ2-3, with D possibly matching TRBD2 (5 bases). The CDR3 has 15 amino acids. Germline lookup yields CDR1 KGHDR and CDR2 SFDVKD. The CDR3 DNA sequence: TGTGCCACCAGTGACACTAGTCATAGCAAAGATACGCAGTATTTT. Protein: CATSDTSHSKDTQYF.

The genes are TRBV9 and TRBJ2-1; 11 bases line up with TRBD2. The CDR3 spans 19 residues. The V gene's germline CDR1 is SGDLS and CDR2 YYNGEE. V gave up 0 bases and J gave up 2 bases; unmatched junction bases: 10. CDR3 sequence reads: CASSVATLASGGPYNEQFF. CDR3 sequence (DNA): TGTGCCAGCAGCGTAGCTACTCTGGCTAGCGGGGGGCCCTACAATGAGCAGTTCTTC.

This clonotype has just a few counts. The chain is built from TRBV3-1 and TRBJ2-7, with D possibly TRBD1 on 6 matching bases. V lost 4 bases and J lost 3, with 16 bases in between. The CDR3 consists of 15 residues. Germline CDR1 and CDR2: LGHDT and YNNKEL (reference sequence). CDR3 bases: TGTGCCAGCAGCCGTACCGGGACACAAGGCTACGAGCAGTACTTC. As protein: CASSRTGTQGYEQYF.

This clonotype appeared a few times. V usage is TRBV29-1 and J usage is TRBJ1-2, with 11 bases matching TRBD1. Germline CDR1 SQVTM, CDR2 ANQGSEA. J gave up 8 bases and V 4 bases, and 3 bases lay outside the gene matches. The CDR3 sequence is 12 residues long. The CDR3 DNA follows: TGCAGCGTTGTTGGACAGGGGGCGGGCTACACCTTC. Protein sequence: CSVVGQGAGYTF.

This chain links TRBV12-3 or TRBV12-4 with TRBJ1-1, with D tentatively TRBD1 (5 bases). V shed 5 bases and J shed 6 bases, with 28 bases lying between them. This CDR3 is built from 18 residues. CDR3 protein: CASSPSPGTTVSQPEAFF. The CDR3 nucleotides read TGTGCCAGCAGTCCGTCACCCGGGACCACAGTTAGCCAACCTGAAGCTTTCTTT.

This clonotype was picked up one time. The J gene is TRBJ2-5, the V gene TRBV20-1; the D gene is possibly TRBD2 (5 bases). Germline CDR1 is DFQATT and CDR2 is SNEGSKA (reference sequence). Trimming removed 0 bases at V and 5 bases at J, with 13 bases between. This CDR3 spans 14 amino acids. The CDR3 loop reads CSAREFSRRETQYF. The CDR3 bases are TGCAGTGCTAGAGAGTTCTCTAGGAGGGAGACCCAGTACTTC.

This clonotype was observed a few times. V gene TRBV6-5 combines with J gene TRBJ1-1; tentatively, D is TRBD1 (5 bases). V gave up 4 bases and J gave up 5 bases, with 14 bases separating them. Germline V CDR1 and CDR2: MNHEY, SVGAGI. The CDR3 runs 14 residues. For the CDR3, the DNA is TGTGCCAGCAGTTCATGGGGGAGGAAGACTGAAGCTTTCTTT. Amino acid sequence: CASSSWGRKTEAFF.

This chain links TRBV6-2 or TRBV6-3 with TRBJ1-5, with TRBD1 matching over 7 bases. V was clipped by 4 bases and J by 6 bases; unmatched bases: 6. Looked up from germline, CDR1 is MNHEY and CDR2 is SVGEGT. The CDR3 is 14 residues long. In DNA, the CDR3 is TGTGCCAGCAGTTCCCCAGAGGGGGCTCAGCCCCAGCATTTT. Protein product: CASSSPEGAQPQHF.

CDR3 residues: CASSLVGTSVQSSDTQYF. For the CDR3, the DNA is TGCGCCAGCAGCTTGGTGGGGACCAGCGTCCAGAGTTCAGATACGCAGTATTTT. The J gene is TRBJ2-3, the V gene TRBV5-1; perhaps D is TRBD1 or TRBD2 (5 bases each). Deletions cut 0 bases from V and 4 bases from J, with 21 bases between. The germline CDR1 and CDR2 sequences are SGHRS and YFSETQ. This CDR3 is built from 18 residues.

The rearrangement links TRBV2 to TRBJ1-3, with a weak D call TRBD1 (5 bases). The length of the CDR3 is 12 residues. Germline lookup yields CDR1 SNHLY and CDR2 FYNNEI. The V end lost 3 bases, the J end lost 8 bases, and 8 bases lay between the germline ends. The CDR3 loop reads CASSEGQYTIYF. The CDR3 DNA is TGTGCCAGCAGTGAGGGGCAGTACACCATATATTTT.

This clonotype has at least ten counts. V usage is TRBV3-1 and J usage is TRBJ2-7; D call uncertain. Germline CDR1 reads LGHDT; CDR2 reads YNNKEL (reference sequence). Trimming removed 1 base from V and 2 bases from J, with 3 bases in between. The length of the CDR3 is 12 residues. The CDR3 coding sequence is TGTGCCAGCAGCCAAGGGACCTACGAGCAGTACTTC. It encodes CASSQGTYEQYF.

A few counts support this clonotype. CDR3 loop: CASSLASGFNEQFF. In nucleotides, the CDR3 is TGTGCCAGCAGCTTAGCGTCAGGATTTAATGAGCAGTTCTTC. The genes are TRBV7-9 and TRBJ2-1, with D unclear. The CDR3 length is 14 residues. Germline loops: CDR1 SEHNR, CDR2 FQNEAQ (reference sequence). Between the trimmed V and J ends, which lost 0 bases and 7 bases, there was a span of 10 bases.

This clonotype has just a few counts. The chain joins TRBV5-1 to TRBJ1-4; D is possibly TRBD1 (5 bases). V dropped 3 bases and J dropped 10 bases, with 16 bases sitting between them. From germline, CDR1 is SGHRS and CDR2 YFSETQ. The CDR3 is 14 residues long. The CDR3 region is CASSSRDRSGKLFF. Written as DNA, the CDR3 is TGCGCCAGCAGCTCTCGCGACAGATCGGGAAAACTGTTTTTT.

This chain connects TRBV12-3 or TRBV12-4 to TRBJ2-5, with D possibly being TRBD2 (5 bases). This CDR3 region has 13 residues. V was trimmed by 2 bases and J by 3 bases, leaving 7 bases between them. The CDR3 loop reads CASSLSGKETQYF. CDR3 in DNA: TGTGCCAGCAGTTTATCCGGGAAAGAGACCCAGTACTTC.

This clonotype was seen only a few times. V gene TRBV19 combines with J gene TRBJ2-6, with D perhaps matching TRBD2 (5 bases). In germline, CDR1 is LNHDA, CDR2 SQIVND (reference sequence). The CDR3 runs 14 residues. V gave up 7 bases and J gave up 0 bases, with 7 bases separating them. The CDR3 nucleotides are TGTGCCAGTAAAGGGAGCTCTGGGGCCAACGTCCTGACTTTC. Protein product: CASKGSSGANVLTF.

Written as DNA, the CDR3 is TGCAGTGTTACGGCGGGGGGAACAGATACGCAGTATTTT. It encodes CSVTAGGTDTQYF. The rearrangement joins TRBV20-1 to TRBJ2-3; 8 nucleotides match TRBD2. The ends lost 7 bases at V and 3 bases at J; junction bases unmatched: 6. CDR3 length: 13 amino acids. Per germline, CDR1 DFQATT and CDR2 SNEGSKA (reference sequence).